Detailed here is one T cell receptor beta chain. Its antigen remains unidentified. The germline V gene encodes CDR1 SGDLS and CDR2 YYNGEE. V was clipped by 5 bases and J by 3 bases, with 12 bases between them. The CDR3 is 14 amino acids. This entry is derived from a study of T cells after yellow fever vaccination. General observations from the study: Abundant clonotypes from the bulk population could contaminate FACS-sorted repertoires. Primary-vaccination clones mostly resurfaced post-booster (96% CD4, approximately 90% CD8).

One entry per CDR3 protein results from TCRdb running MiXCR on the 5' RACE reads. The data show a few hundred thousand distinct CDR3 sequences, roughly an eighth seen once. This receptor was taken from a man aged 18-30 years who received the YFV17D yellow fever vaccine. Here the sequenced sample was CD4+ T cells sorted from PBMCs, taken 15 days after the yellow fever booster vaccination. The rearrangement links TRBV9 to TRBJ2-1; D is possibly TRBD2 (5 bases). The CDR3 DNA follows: TGTGCCAGCAGTAAACTAGGAAACTACAATGAGCAGTTCTTC. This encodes CASSKLGNYNEQFF.